These 13 T cell receptor beta chains originate from one sample sequenced in a study of technical replicates of blood from a few donors. The method was immunoSEQ multiplex PCR; TCRdb's version includes in-frame clones alone and lacks a portion of them. The table shows fewer than 65,000 clones, with 87% occurring only once. The material sequenced was PBMCs. All receptors come from a human donor in good health. Some clones in this sample may be carry-over from other donors' samples.

V usage is TRBV5-1 and J usage is TRBJ1-3, with D possibly being TRBD1 (5 bases). This CDR3 region has 15 residues. V lost 3 bases, J lost 2 bases, and 12 bases lay in between. Germline CDR1 is SGHRS and CDR2 is YFSETQ. Here the CDR3 reads CASSWEAGPGNTIYF. The CDR3 region has the DNA TGCGCCAGCAGCTGGGAGGCAGGGCCTGGAAACACCATATATTTT.

The J gene is TRBJ1-4, the V gene TRBV11-1; TRBD1 aligns across 10 bases. Germline trimming cut 3 bases from V and 7 bases from J; bases unmatched to any gene: 2. Per germline, CDR1 SGHAT and CDR2 FQDESV (reference sequence). This CDR3 has 14 residues. CDR3 in DNA: TGTGCCAGCAGCTTCGGACAGGGGGGTGAAAAACTGTTTTTT. Its protein is CASSFGQGGEKLFF. The full variable domain, with the rest looked up from reference TRBV11-1 and TRBJ1-4, is EAEVAQSPRYKITEKSQAVAFWCDPISGHATLYWYRQILGQGPELLVQFQDESVVDDSQLPKDRFSAERLKGVDSTLKIQPAELGDSAMYLCASSFGQGGEKLFFGSGTQLSVL.

The V and J genes are TRBV30 and TRBJ2-2, with D unclear. CDR1 and CDR2 from the germline V gene are GTSNPN and SVGIG (reference sequence). V was pared by 2 bases and J by 1 base, with 8 bases between. CDR3 length: 14 residues. CDR3 residues: CAWSPRRNTGELFF. CDR3 nucleotides: TGTGCCTGGAGTCCCCGCAGGAACACCGGGGAGCTGTTTTTT.

The V call is TRBV6-4, the J call TRBJ2-3, with TRBD2 as a possible D gene (5 bases). Trimming left V 5 bases short and J 1 base short, with 7 bases between. The CDR3 sequence is 13 residues long. Germline values: CDR1 MRHNA, CDR2 SNTAGT. The CDR3 region has the DNA TGTGCCAGCAGTTCCGGGGGCACAGATACGCAGTATTTT. This encodes CASSSGGTDTQYF.

The V gene is TRBV6-6, the J gene TRBJ2-6, with D perhaps TRBD1 (5 bases). The V end was cut by 6 bases, the J end by 0 bases, with 9 bases between. Per the germline V gene, CDR1 is MNHNY and CDR2 is SVGAGI (reference sequence). This CDR3 is 15 amino acids long. The DNA of the CDR3 is TGTGCCAGCAGGCAGGGAAGCTCTGGGGCCAACGTCCTGACTTTC. Translation gives CASRQGSSGANVLTF.

CDR3 sequence (DNA): TGTGCCAGCAGCTTTAAAGTCCAGCGGGCCTACGAGCAGTACTTC. This encodes CASSFKVQRAYEQYF. The genes are TRBV5-6 and TRBJ2-7; tentatively, D is TRBD2 (6 bases). Germline V CDR1 and CDR2: SGHDT, YYEEEE. This CDR3 region has 15 residues. The germline V and J ends were trimmed by 2 bases and 2 bases, with 14 bases remaining between them.

The J gene is TRBJ2-7, the V gene TRBV5-1, with TRBD1 matching 7 bases. This CDR3 has 13 amino acids. CDR1 is SGHRS and CDR2 is YFSETQ in the germline V gene. Trimming at V came to 3 bases and at J to 3 bases, leaving 3 bases not matched to a gene. The CDR3 here is CASSSTGNYEQYF. The CDR3 DNA sequence: TGCGCCAGCAGCTCGACAGGGAACTACGAGCAGTACTTC.

This chain uses TRBV6-1 with TRBJ2-2; 11 positions agree with TRBD2. Looked up from germline, CDR1 is MNHNS and CDR2 is SASEGT. V was clipped by 3 bases and J by 5 bases; unmatched bases: 5. The CDR3 is made up of 16 amino acids. CDR3 bases: TGTGCCAGCAGTGACATAGCGGGGGGGCATACCGGGGAGCTGTTTTTT. Translation gives CASSDIAGGHTGELFF.

The V and J genes are TRBV21-1 and TRBJ2-7; the D call in the table, TRBD1, was not verified against the DNA. TRBV21-1 corresponds to a pseudogene. CDR3 length equals 16 residues. The CDR3 here is CASSKVLGLSSYEQYF. The CDR3 DNA reads as TGTGCCAGCAGCAAAGTTCTGGGCTTGAGCTCCTACGAGCAGTACTTC.

J is TRBJ2-1 and V is TRBV6-4; 9 positions match TRBD1. Germline V gene data show CDR1 as MRHNA and CDR2 as SNTAGT. Losses at the gene ends were 6 bases for V and 3 bases for J; bases not matched to a gene: 3. This CDR3 is built from 14 residues. DNA of the CDR3: TGTGCCAGCAGCAACAGGGGGCACTACAATGAGCAGTTCTTC. Translating it yields CASSNRGHYNEQFF.

V usage is TRBV2 and J usage is TRBJ2-2; D is possibly TRBD2 (6 bases). Trimming cost V 8 bases and J 0 bases, with 13 bases left between them. CDR3 size: 15 residues. Germline V lookup: CDR1 SNHLY, CDR2 FYNNEI. The DNA for the CDR3 is TGTGCCAGCGACCGGGGCGGGGCGAACACCGGGGAGCTGTTTTTT. It translates to CASDRGGANTGELFF.

The genes are TRBV30 and TRBJ1-5, with 7 bases fitting TRBD1. V was pared by 2 bases and J by 0 bases, with 4 bases of the junction left unmatched. CDR3 length: 15 residues. Germline V gives CDR1 GTSNPN, CDR2 SVGIG (reference sequence). The CDR3 sequence is CAWSPGQASNQPQHF. The CDR3 DNA reads as TGTGCCTGGAGTCCTGGACAGGCTAGCAATCAGCCCCAGCATTTT.

The rearrangement links TRBV15 to TRBJ2-3; no definite D call. Trimming cost V 4 bases and J 6 bases, with 8 bases left between them. Germline CDR1 and CDR2: LNHNV and YYDKDF (reference sequence). The CDR3 runs 12 residues. The CDR3 region has the DNA TGTGCCACCAGCACGTACAAGGATACGCAGTATTTT. Its protein product is CATSTYKDTQYF. The whole variable domain, filled in from reference TRBV15 and TRBJ2-3, reads DAMVIQNPRYQVTQFGKPVTLSCSQTLNHNVMYWYQQKSSQAPKLLFHYYDKDFNNEADTPDNFQSRRPNTSFCFLDIRSPGLGDTAMYLCATSTYKDTQYFGPGTRLTVL.